Below are 27 T cell receptor beta chains sequenced from a single sample in a study of blood T cell repertoires in COVID-19. The assay was immunoSEQ multiplex PCR, and TCRdb's table has in-frame clones only and misses some. The sample has 110,000 or so clones, more than 80% seen once. Sequencing was done on a sample of peripheral blood. Receptors were obtained from a woman aged 50 to 60 with acute or convalescent COVID-19.

This chain links TRBV9 with TRBJ1-1, with 9 positions matching TRBD1. Germline lookup yields CDR1 SGDLS and CDR2 YYNGEE. This CDR3 is built from 15 residues. V lost 0 bases to trimming and J lost 7 bases; unmatched junction nucleotides: 7. In DNA, the CDR3 is TGTGCCAGCAGCGTAGGGGGACAGGGACAATTTGAAGCTTTCTTT. Its protein is CASSVGGQGQFEAFF.

The V gene is TRBV18, the J gene TRBJ2-7, with TRBD1 matching 9 bases. This CDR3 is 14 amino acids long. CDR1 KGHSH and CDR2 LQKENI come from the germline V gene. V trimming: 6 bases; J trimming: 7 bases; junction bases outside the gene matches: 10. The CDR3 spells CASSHRDREGEQYF. The DNA of the CDR3 is TGTGCCAGCTCGCATCGGGACAGGGAGGGGGAGCAGTACTTC.

The chain couples TRBV27 to TRBJ2-7, with D maybe TRBD1 (5 bases). V lost 2 bases and J lost 0, with 17 bases in between. Per the germline V gene, CDR1 is MNHEY and CDR2 is SMNVEV (reference sequence). The CDR3 extends over 17 amino acids. CDR3 region: CASSLRADSFNSYEQYF. CDR3 nucleotide sequence: TGTGCCAGCAGTTTAAGGGCCGACAGCTTCAACTCCTACGAGCAGTACTTC.

The gene calls are TRBV7-2 and TRBJ1-3; 9 positions match TRBD1. Per the germline V gene, CDR1 is SGHTA and CDR2 is FQGNSA. The CDR3 is 16 amino acids. With 1 base clipped from V and 2 bases from J, the junction kept 3 bases outside the gene matches. This chain's CDR3 is CASSLEGTGTGNTIYF. In DNA, the CDR3 is TGTGCCAGCAGCTTAGAGGGGACAGGGACTGGAAACACCATATATTTT.

The J gene is TRBJ1-2, the V gene TRBV5-4; the D is unclear. V lost 4 bases, J lost 1 base, and 5 bases lay in between. Germline values: CDR1 SGHNT, CDR2 YYREEE (reference sequence). The CDR3 extends over 12 amino acids. CDR3 in DNA: TGTGCCAGCAGCGAGGATAACTATGGCTACACCTTC. Translation: CASSEDNYGYTF.

This rearrangement joins TRBV6-5 to TRBJ1-2; D is uncertain. The length of the CDR3 is 13 residues. V gave up 0 bases and J gave up 8 bases, with 10 bases separating them. Germline V gives CDR1 MNHEY, CDR2 SVGAGI. DNA for the CDR3: TGTGCCAGCAGTTACTCTTCCACACAGGGCTACACCTTC. Protein: CASSYSSTQGYTF.

This chain uses TRBV15 with TRBJ1-1; D uncertain. The CDR3 spans 14 residues. The ends were cut back, 0 bases at V and 10 bases at J, with 15 bases in the middle. CDR1 is LNHNV and CDR2 is YYDKDF in the germline V gene (reference sequence). The CDR3 loop reads CATSRDAQSGSAFF. DNA for the CDR3: TGTGCCACCAGCAGAGATGCCCAGTCCGGGTCAGCTTTCTTT.

The CDR3 loop is CASSAGVGNTIYF. The CDR3 DNA sequence: TGTGCCAGCAGCGCAGGGGTCGGAAACACCATATATTTT. The chain recombines TRBV9 with TRBJ1-3; D perhaps matches TRBD1 (6 bases). Deletions cut 3 bases from V and 4 bases from J, with 8 bases between. Germline V CDR1 and CDR2: SGDLS, YYNGEE. This CDR3 has 13 residues.

This chain connects TRBV9 to TRBJ2-1; D perhaps matches TRBD1 (5 bases). The CDR3 is 15 amino acids. V lost 0 bases and J 9 bases, leaving 16 bases between the germline ends. From germline, CDR1 is SGDLS and CDR2 YYNGEE. The CDR3 coding sequence is TGTGCCAGCAGCGTAGAAGGGCAGGGTTACGGTGAGCAGTTCTTC. Protein sequence: CASSVEGQGYGEQFF. The entire variable domain, with the rest obtained from reference TRBV9 and TRBJ2-1, is as follows: DSGVTQTPKHLITATGQRVTLRCSPRSGDLSVYWYQQSLDQGLQFLIQYYNGEERAKGNILERFSAQQFPDLHSELNLSSLELGDSALYFCASSVEGQGYGEQFFGPGTRLTVL.

The V gene is TRBV30, the J gene TRBJ1-6; no firm D call. CDR1 GTSNPN and CDR2 SVGIG come from the germline V gene (reference sequence). The V end lost 1 base, the J end lost 0 bases, and 7 bases lay between the germline ends. CDR3 length equals 15 residues. The CDR3 spells CAWSALSSYNSPLHF. DNA for the CDR3: TGTGCCTGGAGTGCCCTAAGCTCCTATAATTCACCCCTCCACTTT.

The rearrangement links TRBV11-2 to TRBJ2-3, with TRBD2 identical over 7 bases. The ends lost 3 bases at V and 4 bases at J; junction bases unmatched: 7. Germline V gene data show CDR1 as SGHAT and CDR2 as FQNNGV. The CDR3 contains 15 residues. CDR3 sequence reads: CASSLPWGGPDTQYF. The CDR3 DNA follows: TGTGCCAGCAGCTTGCCATGGGGAGGGCCAGATACGCAGTATTTT.

J is TRBJ2-3 and V is TRBV7-2; D is undetermined. The CDR3 consists of 15 residues. Trimming shortened V by 1 base and J by 1 base, and 9 bases separated the two germline ends. In germline, CDR1 is SGHTA, CDR2 FQGNSA. The CDR3 nucleotides read TGTGCCAGCAGCTTAGAAGCGTTCGGCACAGATACGCAGTATTTT. It codes for CASSLEAFGTDTQYF.

This rearrangement joins TRBV5-6 to TRBJ1-1; 7 positions match TRBD1. CDR3 length equals 16 residues. V dropped 3 bases and J dropped 2; count of bases not matched to a gene: 10. Germline CDR1 reads SGHDT; CDR2 reads YYEEEE. For the CDR3, the DNA is TGTGCCAGCAGCTGGCCTACGGGACAGCCAAACACTGAAGCTTTCTTT. Residues: CASSWPTGQPNTEAFF. The full variable domain, rest sourced from reference TRBV5-6 and TRBJ1-1, is DAGVTQSPTHLIKTRGQQVTLRCSPKSGHDTVSWYQQALGQGPQFIFQYYEEEERQRGNFPDRFSGHQFPNYSSELNVNALLLGDSALYLCASSWPTGQPNTEAFFGQGTRLTVV.

In its sample, this clone was seen a few times. V is TRBV4-1 and J is TRBJ1-1, with D possibly TRBD1 on 6 matching bases. V gave up 4 bases and J gave up 7 bases, with 16 bases separating them. Germline assignment: CDR1 MGHRA and CDR2 YSYEKL. The CDR3 covers 14 residues. The CDR3 reads CASSLPGGGGEAFF. For the CDR3, the DNA is TGCGCCAGCAGCCTCCCGGGAGGGGGGGGTGAAGCTTTCTTT.

The table lists this clone with a count of one. This chain connects TRBV7-3 to TRBJ2-2; 11 bases are shared with TRBD2. Losses at the gene ends were 2 bases for V and 4 bases for J; bases not matched to a gene: 15. The CDR3 consists of 20 residues. Germline CDR1 and CDR2: SGHTA and FQGTGA. Written as DNA, the CDR3 is TGTGCCAGCAGCTTAGGGCCCACTAGCGGGAGCCTGCGCGGCACCGGGGAGCTGTTTTTT. Translation gives CASSLGPTSGSLRGTGELFF.

The genes are TRBV19 and TRBJ2-5; 7 nucleotides agree with TRBD2. V was pared by 8 bases and J by 1 base, with 1 base of the junction left unmatched. CDR3 length equals 12 residues. CDR1 is LNHDA and CDR2 is SQIVND in the germline V gene (reference sequence). CDR3 loop: CASPGGQETQYF. CDR3 bases: TGTGCCAGTCCGGGGGGCCAAGAGACCCAGTACTTC.

J is TRBJ1-5 and V is TRBV12-3 or TRBV12-4; D may be TRBD1 (5 bases). Trimming removed 6 bases from V and 4 bases from J, with 7 bases in between. The CDR3 runs to 12 residues. The CDR3 region has the DNA TGTGCCAGCAGCCGGGGGAATCAGCCCCAGCATTTT. It encodes CASSRGNQPQHF.

The chain combines TRBV5-1 with TRBJ1-2, with 7 bases identical to TRBD1. The length of the CDR3 is 13 residues. After removal of 4 bases from V and 7 bases from J, the junction contained 7 bases not matched to a gene. CDR1 is SGHRS, CDR2 YFSETQ, per germline. CDR3 in DNA: TGCGCCAGCAGCCAAACACAGGGGATTGGCTACACCTTC. This codes for CASSQTQGIGYTF.

The chain carries TRBV30 and TRBJ1-3, with D uncertain. V gave up 2 bases and J gave up 2 bases, with 10 bases separating them. Germline V gene data show CDR1 as GTSNPN and CDR2 as SVGIG (reference sequence). The CDR3 loop spans 14 amino acids. CDR3 nucleotides: TGTGCCTGGAGTAGGCGGGTGCCTGGAAACACCATATATTTT. It is translated as CAWSRRVPGNTIYF.

The gene calls are TRBV28 and TRBJ1-6; D might be TRBD1 (5 bases). The CDR3 is 15 residues long. Germline CDR1 MDHEN, CDR2 SYDVKM. Trimming removed 6 bases from V and 10 bases from J, with 19 bases in between. The CDR3: CASRPSGSRGSPLHF. In DNA, the CDR3 is TGTGCCAGCAGACCCTCCGGGTCGCGGGGGTCACCCCTCCACTTT.

This chain connects TRBV5-5 to TRBJ2-1; 8 nucleotides line up with TRBD1. Germline loops: CDR1 SGHKS, CDR2 YYEKEE (reference sequence). V lost 1 base to trimming and J lost 2 bases; unmatched junction nucleotides: 11. CDR3 length: 18 amino acids. In DNA form, the CDR3 reads TGTGCCAGCAGCTTGTATGTGACAGGGGTCACTACCTACAATGAGCAGTTCTTC. This gives the protein CASSLYVTGVTTYNEQFF.

The table lists this clone with a count of one. The chain combines TRBV6-5 with TRBJ1-4; D is possibly TRBD1 (5 bases). The V end was cut by 4 bases, the J end by 8 bases, with 17 bases between. Per germline, CDR1 MNHEY and CDR2 SVGAGI. This CDR3 is built from 15 residues. The chain's CDR3 is CASSWAAGRGEKLFF. CDR3 sequence (DNA): TGTGCCAGCAGTTGGGCTGCTGGGAGGGGCGAAAAACTGTTTTTT.

The chain carries TRBV5-1 and TRBJ2-7, with D tentatively TRBD1 (5 bases). Germline-derived CDR1 and CDR2 are SGHRS and YFSETQ. Trimming took off 0 bases at V and 0 bases at J, with 7 bases between the two ends. The CDR3 has 14 residues. The CDR3 DNA sequence: TGCGCCAGCAGCTTGGAAGGGGCCTCCTACGAGCAGTACTTC. As protein: CASSLEGASYEQYF.

The genes are TRBV5-1 and TRBJ2-5, with 7 bases matching TRBD2. CDR1 SGHRS and CDR2 YFSETQ come from the germline V gene. J lost 3 bases, V lost 1 base, and 6 bases had no gene match. The CDR3 is made up of 15 amino acids. This CDR3 is CASSLTLAEEETQYF. The CDR3 bases are TGCGCCAGCAGCTTGACTCTAGCGGAGGAAGAGACCCAGTACTTC.

The V gene is TRBV24-1, the J gene TRBJ2-5, with TRBD1 matching over 12 bases. The CDR3 length is 16 residues. The germline V gene encodes CDR1 KGHDR and CDR2 SFDVKD. The ends lost 4 bases at V and 5 bases at J; junction bases unmatched: 7. The CDR3 protein is CATSDPGQGAIETQYF. The CDR3 DNA reads as TGTGCCACCAGTGACCCGGGACAGGGGGCTATCGAGACCCAGTACTTC.

The rearrangement uses TRBV12-3 or TRBV12-4 and TRBJ1-2, with D perhaps TRBD1 (5 bases). CDR3 length: 13 residues. V was clipped by 5 bases and J by 11 bases, with 18 bases between them. Here the CDR3 DNA reads TGTGCCAGCAGTCAGACAGCCTCCTCCCTTTACACCTTC. Protein product: CASSQTASSLYTF.

The V call is TRBV7-9, the J call TRBJ2-7; 11 bases agree with TRBD2. Losses at the gene ends were 5 bases for V and 4 bases for J; bases not matched to a gene: 4. The CDR3 spans 14 residues. Germline CDR1 and CDR2: SEHNR and FQNEAQ (reference sequence). As DNA, the CDR3 is TGTGCCAGCAGCCAACTAGCGGGAGCATACGAGCAGTACTTC. It specifies CASSQLAGAYEQYF.